The entry below gives a single T cell receptor beta chain sequence along with its context. Researchers partitioned CD4+ cells into CD45RA+ naive and CD45RA-negative memory subsets. Profiled with immunoSEQ multiplex PCR; TCRdb holds only in-frame clones, not every one. The sample shows more than 550,000 clones, roughly 72% of them seen only once. In germline, CDR1 is SGDLS, CDR2 YYNGEE. V was shortened by 0 bases and J by 6 bases, with 6 bases between the two germline ends. This CDR3 contains 12 residues. The record originates from a study of shared clonotypes between healthy human individuals. Study at large: Serving as donors were a couple of women and a few men, whose ages spanned 18 to 49.

This sequence joins TRBV9 and TRBJ1-2; D is undetermined. This clonotype was sampled from a woman aged 30 to 39 in good health. The sample was memory CD4+ T cells sorted from blood. The subset is: CD45RA-negative fraction. The CDR3 coding sequence is TGTGCCAGCAGCGTAGACAGAAATGGCTACACCTTC. Translated, it gives CASSVDRNGYTF.